The 24 T cell receptor beta chains below come from one sample, sequenced in a study of cytomegalovirus exposure and HLA in healthy donors. PCR involved 60 Vbeta and 13 Jbeta primers. Measured with immunoSEQ multiplex PCR; TCRdb has only the in-frame clones, and not every one. The sample carries just under 95,000 clones, almost 85% recorded once. The sequenced material came from PBMCs. The source is a woman younger than 30 in good health and CMV-seropositive.

This chain joins TRBV15 and TRBJ1-5, with D uncertain. Per germline, CDR1 LNHNV and CDR2 YYDKDF (reference sequence). The CDR3 loop spans 16 amino acids. V was pared by 2 bases and J by 4 bases, with 15 bases between. This chain's CDR3 is CATSRFGGSVNQPQHF. For the CDR3, the DNA is TGTGCCACCAGCAGATTTGGAGGGTCCGTGAATCAGCCCCAGCATTTT.

The chain is built from TRBV7-9 and TRBJ1-6, with D tentatively TRBD1 (6 bases). Germline assignment: CDR1 SEHNR and CDR2 FQNEAQ (reference sequence). V was clipped by 6 bases and J by 14 bases, with 20 bases between them. The CDR3 extends over 14 amino acids. The CDR3 sequence: CASRRDRQGKALHF. CDR3 in DNA: TGTGCCAGCAGACGCGACAGGCAGGGGAAGGCCCTCCACTTT.

This chain uses TRBV6-5 with TRBJ1-1, with D maybe TRBD1 (5 bases). The CDR3 sequence is 16 residues long. Trimming took off 2 bases at V and 4 bases at J, with 17 bases between the two ends. Germline CDR1 reads MNHEY; CDR2 reads SVGAGI. CDR3 sequence reads: CASSYMALGRGTEAFF. The CDR3, as DNA: TGTGCCAGCAGTTACATGGCTTTAGGAAGGGGCACTGAAGCTTTCTTT.

This clone was counted between two and nine times. The rearrangement joins TRBV15 to TRBJ1-5; D is ambiguous. The V gene lost 0 bases and the J gene lost 1 base, with 4 bases spanning the gap. CDR1 is LNHNV and CDR2 is YYDKDF in the germline V gene (reference sequence). The CDR3 has 14 residues. CDR3: CATSRDLSNQPQHF. The CDR3 DNA reads as TGTGCCACCAGCAGAGACTTGAGCAATCAGCCCCAGCATTTT.

In DNA, the CDR3 is TGTGCCAGCAGTTACACCGATTGGGGAGGGTCCTACGAGCAGTACTTC. This gives the protein CASSYTDWGGSYEQYF. This chain uses TRBV6-5 with TRBJ2-7; 7 bases match TRBD2. Germline values: CDR1 MNHEY, CDR2 SVGAGI. J was trimmed by 1 base and V by 2 bases; bases with no gene match: 8. The CDR3 length is 16 residues.

The V and J genes are TRBV27 and TRBJ1-2; D may be TRBD1 (6 bases). From germline, CDR1 is MNHEY and CDR2 SMNVEV (reference sequence). V dropped 8 bases and J dropped 8 bases, with 24 bases sitting between them. This CDR3 comprises 15 residues. In DNA, the CDR3 is TGTGCCAGCGCCACCGAACCTGACAGGCCCGAAGGCTACACCTTC. As protein: CASATEPDRPEGYTF.

The V gene is TRBV28, the J gene TRBJ1-2; TRBD1 is a possible D gene (5 bases). The germline V gene has CDR1 MDHEN and CDR2 SYDVKM. The CDR3 contains 12 residues. V was cut by 5 bases and J by 4 bases, with 8 bases left in between. The CDR3 DNA reads TGTGCCAGCAGTACAGGTACCTATGGCTACACCTTC. Residues: CASSTGTYGYTF.

This CDR3 is CASSIDGRTAYEQYF. DNA for the CDR3: TGTGCCAGTAGTATAGACGGGAGAACGGCTTACGAGCAGTACTTC. V gene TRBV19 combines with J gene TRBJ2-7; TRBD2 might be the D (6 bases). The CDR3 totals 15 residues. Trimming cost V 0 bases and J 4 bases, with 13 bases left between them. Germline V CDR1 and CDR2: LNHDA, SQIVND (reference sequence).

The V and J genes are TRBV5-4 and TRBJ1-2; D gene unclear. Trimming removed 0 bases at V and 0 bases at J, with 9 bases between. Germline CDR1 reads SGHNT; CDR2 reads YYREEE (reference sequence). CDR3 size: 15 residues. Here the CDR3 reads CASSLGAPANYGYTF. The CDR3 DNA reads TGTGCCAGCAGCTTGGGGGCCCCAGCTAACTATGGCTACACCTTC.

The count of this clone is one. The gene calls are TRBV21-1 and TRBJ1-5. TRBV21-1 is listed as a pseudogene. The CDR3 runs to 15 residues. This CDR3 reads CASIHREYSNQPQHF. The CDR3 nucleotides are TGTGCCAGCATTCACCGGGAATATAGCAATCAGCCCCAGCATTTT.

This chain joins TRBV27 and TRBJ2-7, with 8 bases lining up with TRBD1. Germline loops: CDR1 MNHEY, CDR2 SMNVEV (reference sequence). This CDR3 is 15 amino acids long. The V segment lost 5 bases and the J segment 2 bases; nucleotides outside the gene matches: 8. CDR3: CASSKTGTGPYEQYF. Here the CDR3 DNA reads TGTGCCAGCAGTAAAACCGGGACAGGCCCCTACGAGCAGTACTTC.

V usage is TRBV19 and J usage is TRBJ2-6, with D maybe TRBD1 (5 bases). Per the germline V gene, CDR1 is LNHDA and CDR2 is SQIVND (reference sequence). This CDR3 comprises 17 residues. Trimming left V 5 bases short and J 0 bases short, with 14 bases between. The CDR3 nucleotides are TGTGCCAGTAGTCTCCGGACACAAAGCTCTGGGGCCAACGTCCTGACTTTC. The encoded protein is CASSLRTQSSGANVLTF.

The V and J genes are TRBV18 and TRBJ1-2; possibly TRBD1 for D (6 bases). CDR3 length: 13 amino acids. The germline V gene has CDR1 KGHSH and CDR2 LQKENI. V was shortened by 6 bases and J by 4 bases, with 12 bases between the two germline ends. The CDR3, as DNA: TGTGCCAGCTCGGAGGACAGCATCTATGGCTACACCTTC. This translates into CASSEDSIYGYTF.

The rearrangement links TRBV21-1 to TRBJ2-1; the DNA was not used to check the table's D call, TRBD1. TRBV21-1 is flagged as a pseudogene. This CDR3 has 14 residues. CDR3 nucleotide sequence: TGTGCCCCCTCTTCGACAGGGGGTGGAAGTGAGCAGTTCTTC. Translating it yields CAPSSTGGGSEQFF.

V and J are TRBV6-5 and TRBJ1-4; D gene unclear. The CDR3 is made up of 14 amino acids. The germline V gene has CDR1 MNHEY and CDR2 SVGAGI. Deletions cut 8 bases from V and 8 bases from J, with 18 bases between. CDR3: CASRMGGEVEKLFF. CDR3 nucleotide sequence: TGTGCCAGCCGCATGGGCGGGGAGGTCGAAAAACTGTTTTTT.

The chain joins TRBV6-5 to TRBJ2-2; D might be TRBD2 (6 bases). The CDR3 runs 14 residues. V was shortened by 5 bases and J by 4 bases, with 11 bases between the two germline ends. Germline assignment: CDR1 MNHEY and CDR2 SVGAGI. CDR3 sequence reads: CASSMRTITGELFF. CDR3 bases: TGTGCCAGCAGTATGCGGACTATCACCGGGGAGCTGTTTTTT.

V and J are TRBV2 and TRBJ1-1, with a weak D call TRBD1 (5 bases). Trimming pared 10 bases from V and 8 bases from J, leaving 14 bases between. Germline CDR1 SNHLY, CDR2 FYNNEI. The CDR3 totals 11 residues. CDR3 protein: CATDRGTEAFF. The CDR3 DNA follows: TGTGCCACAGACAGAGGCACCGAAGCTTTCTTT.

J is TRBJ2-1 and V is TRBV5-8, with a possible D match to TRBD1 (5 bases). V lost 7 bases and J 6 bases, leaving 17 bases between the germline ends. The V gene's germline CDR1 is SGHTS and CDR2 YDEGEE. This CDR3 comprises 14 residues. The CDR3 sequence: CASGPGKGFNEQFF. The CDR3 DNA sequence: TGTGCCAGCGGACCAGGGAAAGGGTTCAATGAGCAGTTCTTC.

This clone has just one count. The J gene is TRBJ2-1, the V gene TRBV25-1; 7 bases line up with TRBD2. The ends lost 4 bases at V and 3 bases at J; junction bases unmatched: 12. CDR3 length equals 17 residues. CDR1 is MGHDK, CDR2 SYGVNS, per germline. This CDR3 is CASSGGEGHPGYNEQFF. CDR3 nucleotides: TGTGCCAGCAGTGGGGGGGAGGGCCACCCTGGCTACAATGAGCAGTTCTTC.

This chain links TRBV11-3 with TRBJ2-1; tentatively, D is TRBD2 (6 bases). Trimming shortened V by 2 bases and J by 5 bases, and 13 bases separated the two germline ends. The germline V gene encodes CDR1 SGHNT and CDR2 YENEEA. The length of the CDR3 is 15 residues. CDR3 sequence (DNA): TGTGCCAGCAGCTTAAGCGGCGGGGCTAACAATGAGCAGTTCTTC. Protein product: CASSLSGGANNEQFF.

The gene calls are TRBV13 and TRBJ1-6; D is possibly TRBD1 (6 bases). Trimming removed 6 bases at V and 7 bases at J, with 10 bases between. This CDR3 is built from 13 residues. Germline V gene sequence: CDR1 PRHDT, CDR2 FYEKMQ (reference sequence). The CDR3 coding sequence is TGTGCCAGCAGTCAAACAGGGAATTCACCCCTCCACTTT. As protein: CASSQTGNSPLHF. Together with reference TRBV13 and TRBJ1-6, the CDR3 gives the full variable domain: AAGVIQSPRHLIKEKRETATLKCYPIPRHDTVYWYQQGPGQDPQFLISFYEKMQSDKGSIPDRFSAQQFSDYHSELNMSSLELGDSALYFCASSQTGNSPLHFGNGTRLTVT.

The chain is built from TRBV2 and TRBJ1-6; tentative D call: TRBD1 (5 bases). Germline V gives CDR1 SNHLY, CDR2 FYNNEI. V gave up 10 bases and J gave up 7 bases, with 17 bases separating them. This CDR3 has 14 amino acids. The CDR3 coding sequence is TGTGCCACCACCTTGGGGGAGGGAAATTCACCCCTCCACTTT. This gives the protein CATTLGEGNSPLHF.

The rearrangement uses TRBV7-9 and TRBJ1-2; D possibly corresponds to TRBD1 (5 bases). Germline V gives CDR1 SEHNR, CDR2 FQNEAQ (reference sequence). Trimming removed 5 bases from V and 4 bases from J, with 11 bases in between. The CDR3 spans 13 residues. The CDR3 DNA follows: TGTGCCAGCAGCCACGACAGTGGCTATGGCTACACCTTC. This translates into CASSHDSGYGYTF.

The V gene is TRBV6-6, the J gene TRBJ1-3; 8 nucleotides line up with TRBD1. The CDR3 has 15 amino acids. Germline CDR1 reads MNHNY; CDR2 reads SVGAGI (reference sequence). After removal of 5 bases from V and 6 bases from J, the junction contained 9 bases not matched to a gene. For the CDR3, the DNA is TGTGCCAGCAGTAAAGGACAGGGAGCCTCAAACACCATATATTTT. It translates to CASSKGQGASNTIYF.